The 8 T cell receptor beta chains given below trace back to one sample, sequenced in a study of OX40 agonist ivuxolimab in advanced cancers. Profiled with immunoSEQ multiplex PCR; TCRdb holds only in-frame clones, not every one. The sample consists of approximately 23,000 clones, around four fifths of them appearing once. This specimen consisted of CD4+ or CD8+ T cells sorted from blood, obtained in a trial of the OX40 agonist ivuxolimab. The receptors shown here come from an adult with an advanced solid tumor such as melanoma, head and neck, liver or kidney cancer.

This clone was seen a handful of times. The chain combines TRBV2 with TRBJ2-7; 7 positions match TRBD2. J lost 5 bases, V lost 3 bases, and 7 bases had no gene match. This CDR3 has 14 amino acids. CDR1 and CDR2 from the germline V gene are SNHLY and FYNNEI. CDR3 region: CASSDRGSRNEQYF. CDR3 nucleotide sequence: TGTGCCAGCAGTGATCGCGGGAGTCGGAACGAGCAGTACTTC.

This chain uses TRBV9 with TRBJ1-2; 8 bases align to TRBD1. Per germline, CDR1 SGDLS and CDR2 YYNGEE. V lost 0 bases to trimming and J lost 4 bases; unmatched junction nucleotides: 8. The CDR3 is 16 residues long. The CDR3 sequence is CASSVVGGQAPYGYTF. The CDR3 coding sequence is TGTGCCAGCAGCGTAGTGGGGGGACAGGCCCCCTATGGCTACACCTTC. Full variable domain (missing parts from reference TRBV9 and TRBJ1-2): DSGVTQTPKHLITATGQRVTLRCSPRSGDLSVYWYQQSLDQGLQFLIQYYNGEERAKGNILERFSAQQFPDLHSELNLSSLELGDSALYFCASSVVGGQAPYGYTFGSGTRLTVV.

V and J are TRBV5-6 and TRBJ2-7; no clear D gene. Germline V lookup: CDR1 SGHDT, CDR2 YYEEEE. Trimming left V 4 bases short and J 5 bases short, with 13 bases between. The CDR3 loop spans 13 amino acids. CDR3 region: CASSGGAGNEQYF. In DNA, the CDR3 is TGTGCCAGCAGCGGTGGAGCAGGCAACGAGCAGTACTTC.

The chain has TRBV5-6 and TRBJ2-7, with TRBD2 identical over 7 bases. Per the germline V gene, CDR1 is SGHDT and CDR2 is YYEEEE. V lost 4 bases and J lost 2; bases outside the gene matches: 0. The CDR3 runs to 12 residues. CDR3 sequence: CASSRGAYEQYF. DNA of the CDR3: TGTGCCAGCAGCCGGGGGGCCTACGAGCAGTACTTC.

This clone came up once. A read error may produce the germline difference seen at one junction end. The J gene is TRBJ2-5, the V gene TRBV27; D assignment may be TRBD1 or TRBD2 (5 bases each). The CDR3 length is 15 residues. Germline V lookup: CDR1 MNHEY, CDR2 SMNVEV (reference sequence). CDR3 coding DNA: TGTGCCAGCAGTTCCCCCTCCGGGACCCAAGAGGCCCAGTACTTC. Translated: CASSSPSGTQEAQYF.

This chain connects TRBV7-8 to TRBJ1-6; D possibly corresponds to TRBD1 (5 bases). The CDR3 contains 15 residues. Trimming cost V 4 bases and J 8 bases, with 15 bases left between them. Per the germline V gene, CDR1 is SGHVS and CDR2 is FQNEAQ. For the CDR3, the DNA is TGTGCCAGCAGCTCTGGTCAGGGCGGGGATTCACCCCTCCACTTT. It codes for CASSSGQGGDSPLHF.

The chain combines TRBV7-9 with TRBJ2-3; TRBD2 agrees at 12 bases. The germline V gene encodes CDR1 SEHNR and CDR2 FQNEAQ (reference sequence). This CDR3 has 17 amino acids. V lost 4 bases to trimming and J lost 4 bases; unmatched junction nucleotides: 9. DNA of the CDR3: TGTGCCAGCAGCTCTGAGGGACTAGCGGGCCCCCCAGATACGCAGTATTTT. This sequence encodes CASSSEGLAGPPDTQYF. Supplemented by reference TRBV7-9 and TRBJ2-3, the full variable domain reads DTGVSQNPRHKITKRGQNVTFRCDPISEHNRLYWYRQTLGQGPEFLTYFQNEAQLEKSRLLSDRFSAERPKGSFSTLEIQRTEQGDSAMYLCASSSEGLAGPPDTQYFGPGTRLTVL.

The chain has TRBV7-8 and TRBJ2-1; 7 nucleotides match TRBD1. Germline V gene sequence: CDR1 SGHVS, CDR2 FQNEAQ. The CDR3 length is 16 residues. Trimming removed 6 bases from V and 3 bases from J; junction bases left unmatched: 11. The CDR3 nucleotides are TGTGCCAGCAGTCAAGGGAGCAGGGGGAACTACAATGAGCAGTTCTTC. Protein sequence: CASSQGSRGNYNEQFF.